The 17 T cell receptor beta chains below were found in one sample sequenced in a study of T cells in Graves' hyperthyroidism and ophthalmopathy. Using RNA transcripts as the source, TCR beta CDR3 regions were amplified. First-round RT-PCR of the TCR CDR3 relied on the HTBI primer set. TCRdb reanalysed the multiplex PCR reads using MiXCR and keeps one entry per CDR3 protein. The sample consists of 500,000 to 700,000 distinct CDR3 sequences, 16% of them appearing once. The material sequenced was blood. Source of these receptors: a woman aged 18-35 years with Graves' hyperthyroidism.

At least ten counts were recorded for this clonotype. The J gene is TRBJ1-1, the V gene TRBV5-1; D might be TRBD1 (6 bases). The germline V and J ends were trimmed by 2 bases and 1 base, with 15 bases remaining between them. The CDR3 is 16 amino acids. Germline V gene data show CDR1 as SGHRS and CDR2 as YFSETQ. The CDR3 protein is CASSFTGQRGNTEAFF. The CDR3 DNA follows: TGCGCCAGCAGCTTCACCGGACAGCGAGGGAACACTGAAGCTTTCTTT.

This chain connects TRBV14 to TRBJ2-7; 8 bases match TRBD1. This CDR3 contains 15 residues. The V segment lost 2 bases and the J segment 3 bases; nucleotides outside the gene matches: 6. CDR1 and CDR2 from the germline V gene are SGHDN and FVKESK. The CDR3 nucleotides read TGTGCCAGCAGCCAAACATTGGGACAGGTCTACGAGCAGTACTTC. Translated, it gives CASSQTLGQVYEQYF.

This rearrangement joins TRBV5-1 to TRBJ1-1; 7 nucleotides line up with TRBD1. CDR1 SGHRS and CDR2 YFSETQ come from the germline V gene. J lost 0 bases, V lost 2 bases, and 13 bases had no gene match. The CDR3 loop spans 18 amino acids. The CDR3 spells CASSFDAYRGRMNTEAFF. The DNA of the CDR3 is TGCGCCAGCAGCTTCGACGCCTACAGGGGTCGGATGAACACTGAAGCTTTCTTT.

This clonotype was detected many times. The chain recombines TRBV7-2 with TRBJ1-4; D remains ambiguous. The CDR3 loop spans 15 amino acids. V was shortened by 1 base and J by 0 bases, with 6 bases between the two germline ends. From germline, CDR1 is SGHTA and CDR2 FQGNSA. The CDR3 DNA is TGTGCCAGCAGCTTAGGGTCAGCAACTAATGAAAAACTGTTTTTT. Protein product: CASSLGSATNEKLFF.

This chain uses TRBV18 with TRBJ1-1; 8 nucleotides agree with TRBD1. The CDR3 sequence is 14 residues long. Germline V gene sequence: CDR1 KGHSH, CDR2 LQKENI. V lost 2 bases, J lost 5 bases, and 4 bases stayed unmatched. CDR3 loop: CASSPETGGTEAFF. The CDR3 DNA is TGTGCCAGCTCACCAGAAACAGGGGGGACTGAAGCTTTCTTT.

This chain joins TRBV6-1 and TRBJ1-5, with a tentative D call TRBD1 (5 bases). V dropped 11 bases and J dropped 5 bases, with 10 bases sitting between them. Germline-derived CDR1 and CDR2 are MNHNS and SASEGT. The CDR3 totals 11 residues. The CDR3 protein is CAAGQHQPQHF. In DNA form, the CDR3 reads TGTGCCGCGGGGCAGCATCAGCCCCAGCATTTT.

This clonotype turned up a few times. The rearrangement uses TRBV5-1 and TRBJ2-7; 8 bases fit TRBD2. V trimming: 2 bases; J trimming: 3 bases; junction bases outside the gene matches: 4. This CDR3 comprises 14 residues. Germline CDR1 and CDR2: SGHRS and YFSETQ. The CDR3 spells CASSLKTSDYEQYF. In nucleotides, the CDR3 is TGCGCCAGCAGCTTAAAGACTAGCGACTACGAGCAGTACTTC.

The CDR3 bases are TGTGCCAGCGCTCCAGGGACAGCCACAGATACGCAGTATTTT. This encodes CASAPGTATDTQYF. This chain connects TRBV6-2 or TRBV6-3 to TRBJ2-3; 7 nucleotides line up with TRBD1. J was trimmed by 2 bases and V by 8 bases; bases with no gene match: 7. The CDR3 contains 14 residues. Germline CDR1 reads MNHEY; CDR2 reads SVGEGT.

This clonotype was observed at least ten times. The chain employs TRBV3-1 and TRBJ1-5; D remains unclear. V dropped 2 bases and J dropped 3 bases, with 11 bases sitting between them. The CDR3 has 15 amino acids. CDR1 is LGHDT, CDR2 YNNKEL, per germline (reference sequence). The CDR3 nucleotides are TGTGCCAGCAGCCAATCCCCGGTTCCCAATCAGCCCCAGCATTTT. Translation: CASSQSPVPNQPQHF. The full variable domain, its missing parts supplied by reference TRBV3-1 and TRBJ1-5, is DTAVSQTPKYLVTQMGNDKSIKCEQNLGHDTMYWYKQDSKKFLKIMFSYNNKELIINETVPNRFSPKSPDKAHLNLHINSLELGDSAVYFCASSQSPVPNQPQHFGDGTRLSIL.

This clonotype has at least ten counts. The V gene is TRBV28, the J gene TRBJ1-2, with D unresolved. V was pared by 5 bases and J by 4 bases, with 8 bases between. The CDR3 is made up of 12 amino acids. Germline V gene lookup returns CDR1 MDHEN and CDR2 SYDVKM. The CDR3 protein is CASSTPSYGYTF. For the CDR3, the DNA is TGTGCCAGCAGTACCCCTTCCTATGGCTACACCTTC.

This clonotype was seen more than once but under ten times. V and J are TRBV7-9 and TRBJ2-7; D may be TRBD1 (5 bases). Trimming pared 3 bases from V and 5 bases from J, leaving 14 bases between. CDR3 length: 14 amino acids. Germline V gene data show CDR1 as SEHNR and CDR2 as FQNEAQ (reference sequence). The CDR3 reads CASSFDRVDDEQYF. DNA of the CDR3: TGTGCCAGCAGCTTTGACAGAGTCGACGACGAGCAGTACTTC.

This clonotype was observed a handful of times. The V and J genes are TRBV19 and TRBJ2-5; a weak D match, TRBD2 (6 bases). The CDR3 sequence is 15 residues long. The germline V gene has CDR1 LNHDA and CDR2 SQIVND (reference sequence). V lost 5 bases and J lost 0, with 13 bases in between. The DNA of the CDR3 is TGTGCCAGTAGTTTCCAGGGACTTAACCAAGAGACCCAGTACTTC. Translating it yields CASSFQGLNQETQYF.

This clonotype was recorded many times. This rearrangement joins TRBV14 to TRBJ2-1; D is uncertain. V was shortened by 3 bases and J by 1 base, with 7 bases between the two germline ends. Looked up from germline, CDR1 is SGHDN and CDR2 is FVKESK. The CDR3 runs 14 residues. In DNA, the CDR3 is TGTGCCAGCAGCCAGAACCCATCCTACAATGAGCAGTTCTTC. Its translation is CASSQNPSYNEQFF.

This clonotype was observed a handful of times. The V gene is TRBV7-2, the J gene TRBJ1-1; possible D gene TRBD1, 6 bases. The germline V and J ends were trimmed by 4 bases and 0 bases, with 15 bases remaining between them. Germline loops: CDR1 SGHTA, CDR2 FQGNSA. This CDR3 region has 16 residues. The CDR3, as DNA: TGTGCCAGCAGCTCTACCGACAGGCCCATGAACACTGAAGCTTTCTTT. Translation gives CASSSTDRPMNTEAFF.

The J gene is TRBJ2-7, the V gene TRBV7-9, with 13 bases that match TRBD2. CDR3 length equals 21 residues. Germline lookup yields CDR1 SEHNR and CDR2 FQNEAQ (reference sequence). The V and J ends lost 1 base and 7 bases, in that order; junction bases with no gene match: 22. CDR3 in amino acids: CASSLDNWGLAGTASVDEQYF. The CDR3 coding sequence is TGTGCCAGCAGCTTAGACAACTGGGGACTAGCGGGGACCGCTTCTGTCGATGAGCAGTACTTC.

The chain employs TRBV6-2 or TRBV6-3 and TRBJ1-5, with D perhaps matching TRBD1 (5 bases). The J call is in doubt because the DNA end fits TRBJ2-3 better. The germline V gene has CDR1 MNHEY and CDR2 SVGEGT. The CDR3 runs 16 residues. CDR3 sequence (DNA): TGTGCCAGCAGTTTCAGACAGACATATAGCAATCAGCCCCAGTATTTT. It codes for CASSFRQTYSNQPQYF.

V gene TRBV3-1 combines with J gene TRBJ2-2; D is unclear. Trimming cost V 0 bases and J 2 bases, with 10 bases left between them. Looked up from germline, CDR1 is LGHDT and CDR2 is YNNKEL (reference sequence). The CDR3 contains 16 residues. The CDR3 DNA reads as TGTGCCAGCAGCCAAGATGGTATCTTCAACACCGGGGAGCTGTTTTTT. It specifies CASSQDGIFNTGELFF. The full variable domain, completed using reference TRBV3-1 and TRBJ2-2, is DTAVSQTPKYLVTQMGNDKSIKCEQNLGHDTMYWYKQDSKKFLKIMFSYNNKELIINETVPNRFSPKSPDKAHLNLHINSLELGDSAVYFCASSQDGIFNTGELFFGEGSRLTVL.